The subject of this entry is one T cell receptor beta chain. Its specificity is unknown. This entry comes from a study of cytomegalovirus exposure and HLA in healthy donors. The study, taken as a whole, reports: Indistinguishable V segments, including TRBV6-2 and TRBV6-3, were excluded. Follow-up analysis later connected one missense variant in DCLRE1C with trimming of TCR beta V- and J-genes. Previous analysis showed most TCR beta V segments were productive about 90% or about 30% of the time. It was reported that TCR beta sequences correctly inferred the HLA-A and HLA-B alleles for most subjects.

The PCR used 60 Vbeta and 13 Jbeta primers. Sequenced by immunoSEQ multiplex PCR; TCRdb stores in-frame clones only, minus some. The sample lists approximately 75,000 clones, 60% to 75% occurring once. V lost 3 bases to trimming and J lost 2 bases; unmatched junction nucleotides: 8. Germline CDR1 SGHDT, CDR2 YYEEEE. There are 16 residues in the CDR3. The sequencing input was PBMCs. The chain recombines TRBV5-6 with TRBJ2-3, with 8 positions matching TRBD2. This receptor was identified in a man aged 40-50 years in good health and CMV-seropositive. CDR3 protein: CASSSPLAGHTDTQYF. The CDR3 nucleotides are TGTGCCAGCAGCTCACCCCTAGCGGGCCACACAGATACGCAGTATTTT.